The source of this TCR beta chain is a study of control samples from healthy donors and cancer patients. The CDR3 length is 13 residues. From germline, CDR1 is SGHTA and CDR2 FQGTGA. Trimming shortened V by 4 bases and J by 11 bases, and 17 bases separated the two germline ends. Generated by immunoSEQ multiplex PCR, the TCRdb table keeps only in-frame clones and is missing some. The sample shows roughly 39,000 clones, 92% of them seen only once. The chain links TRBV7-3 to TRBJ1-1; tentatively, D is TRBD1 (5 bases). Material: blood. The source is a woman between 45 and 65 years old in good health. CDR3 region: CASSSNRQGVAFF. CDR3 DNA sequence: TGTGCCAGCAGCTCCAACCGCCAGGGCGTCGCTTTCTTT.